This T cell receptor (beta chain) was found in a study of regulatory T cells in long-lasting Graves disease. This clonotype was detected ten times or more. Stated time point: newly diagnosed GD, antithyroid drugs for less than 3 months. The TCR library was prepared using RNA isolated from PBMCs. The TCR beta library used iRepertoire HTBI primers with Arm-PCR amplification of CDR3. Each CDR3 protein is one row after TCRdb ran MiXCR on the multiplex PCR reads. The sample yields more than 350,000 distinct CDR3 sequences, around 14% seen once. Trimming cost V 8 bases and J 0 bases; bases outside gene matches: 6. CDR1 is DFQATT, CDR2 SNEGSKA, per germline (reference sequence). This CDR3 spans 13 amino acids. A further study also used this sample, focusing on T cells in Graves' hyperthyroidism and ophthalmopathy.

This clonotype was sampled from a woman aged 25 to 39 with Graves disease. Sample: peripheral blood mononuclear cells (PBMCs), taken at new diagnosis, from a patient treated with antithyroid drugs. V usage is TRBV20-1 and J usage is TRBJ1-1; 7 bases line up with TRBD1. CDR3 residues: CSPAGGLNTEAFF. The CDR3 DNA sequence: TGCAGTCCGGCAGGGGGGTTGAACACTGAAGCTTTCTTT.